These T cell receptor beta chains were read from a single sample in a study of blood T cells in healthy people across ages. TCRdb redid the calling of the 5' RACE reads with MiXCR, one entry per CDR3 protein. There are over a million distinct CDR3 sequences in the sample; roughly 43% occur only once, and more than 4% lies in the top ten. The source material was blood. Receptors were obtained from a woman aged 18-35 years in good health. The CDR3 runs from the conserved cysteine through the conserved F or W. Each record gives: D gene, J gene, clone size, V gene, CDR3 protein, CDR3 DNA. D genes are given only for firm matches. The size field is filled for only some rows; it gives once, few, many or a size class.

TRBD1 TRBJ2-1 - TRBV28 CASLTGGRNEQFF TGTGCCAGCCTGACAGGGGGACGGAATGAGCAGTTCTTC
- TRBJ2-3 few TRBV6-2/TRBV6-3 CASRVQGPDTQYF TGTGCCAGCAGGGTACAGGGCCCAGATACGCAGTATTTT
- TRBJ2-6 - TRBV6-1 CASGQAGANVLTF TGTGCCAGCGGACAAGCTGGGGCCAACGTCCTGACTTTC
- TRBJ1-5 few TRBV12-3/TRBV12-4 CASSLRQTRWGNQPQHF TGTGCCAGCAGCCTCCGACAGACCCGGTGGGGCAATCAGCCCCAGCATTTT
- TRBJ1-3 - TRBV20-1 CSASVRSFGNTIYF TGCAGTGCTAGTGTTCGGAGCTTCGGCAACACCATATATTTT
TRBD1 TRBJ1-5 few TRBV7-9 CAGSRRDRAKGNQPQHF TGTGCCGGCAGCCGACGGGACAGGGCAAAAGGCAATCAGCCCCAGCATTTT
- TRBJ1-2 - TRBV12-3/TRBV12-4 CASSLRGTIYGYTF TGTGCCAGCAGTTTACGAGGGACGATCTATGGCTACACCTTC
- TRBJ2-3 once TRBV12-3/TRBV12-4 CASSRRMADAQYF TGTGCCAGCAGCAGGAGGATGGCAGATGCGCAGTATTTT
- TRBJ2-3 - TRBV28 CASSIYNTQYF TGTGCCAGCAGTATATATAATACGCAGTATTTT
- TRBJ1-4 few TRBV20-1 CSATDRNEKLFF TGCAGTGCAACCGACAGAAATGAAAAACTGTTTTTT
- TRBJ2-5 - TRBV2 CASIQDGETQYF TGTGCCAGCATACAGGATGGGGAGACCCAGTACTTT
- TRBJ1-1 - TRBV20-1 CSARGLNAEAFF TGCAGTGCCAGGGGATTGAACGCTGAAGCTTTCTTT
- TRBJ1-1 few TRBV6-5 CASSYSLNRDGMNTEAFF TGTGCCAGCAGTTACTCTTTGAACCGGGACGGCATGAACACTGAAGCTTTCTTT
TRBD2 TRBJ2-1 few TRBV12-3/TRBV12-4 CASSLSLAEDNEQFF TGTGCCAGCAGTTTGAGTCTAGCGGAAGACAATGAGCAGTTCTTC
TRBD1 TRBJ1-2 few TRBV9 CASSLVTGAYGYTF TGTGCCAGCAGCTTAGTGACAGGGGCCTATGGCTACACCTTC
TRBD1 TRBJ2-7 - TRBV2 CASSSGTGPYYEQYF TGTGCCAGCTCCTCCGGGACAGGCCCTTACTACGAGCAGTACTTC
TRBD2 TRBJ2-5 few TRBV10-3 CAISGTSVQETQYF TGTGCCATCAGTGGGACTAGCGTCCAAGAGACCCAGTACTTC
- TRBJ1-2 few TRBV29-1 CSVTVGSRYGYTF TGCAGCGTTACGGTGGGATCTAGGTATGGCTACACCTTC
TRBD2 TRBJ2-3 - TRBV7-9 CASSPGLGPSTDTQYF TGTGCCAGCAGCCCCGGACTAGGCCCTAGCACAGATACGCAGTATTTT
TRBD1 TRBJ1-2 few TRBV7-9 CASSLAETGRLYGYTF TGTGCCAGCAGCTTAGCAGAGACAGGGCGTCTCTATGGCTACACCTTC
- TRBJ2-7 few TRBV4-3 CASSQLQGRYEQYF TGCGCCAGCAGCCAATTACAGGGACGTTACGAGCAGTACTTC
TRBD2 TRBJ2-3 - TRBV20-1 CSASWGLAGGPSSTDTQYF TGCAGTGCTAGTTGGGGACTAGCGGGGGGTCCTTCTAGCACAGATACGCAGTATTTT
TRBD1 TRBJ1-1 - TRBV6-5 CASSLEGAREAFF TGTGCCAGCAGTTTGGAGGGGGCCCGTGAAGCTTTCTTT
TRBD1 TRBJ1-5 - TRBV6-1 CASSERRGLPQHF TGTGCCAGCAGTGAACGCAGGGGGTTGCCCCAGCATTTT
- TRBJ1-5 - TRBV30 CAWSGVGNSNQPQHF TGTGCCTGGAGCGGGGTGGGAAATAGCAATCAGCCCCAGCATTTT
- TRBJ2-7 - TRBV3-1 CASSQELGGEQYF TGTGCCAGCAGCCAAGAGTTGGGGGGTGAGCAGTACTTC
- TRBJ1-5 - TRBV12-3/TRBV12-4 CASSSGVNGTWSNQPQHF TGTGCCAGCAGTTCAGGGGTGAACGGGACTTGGAGCAATCAGCCCCAGCATTTT
TRBD1 TRBJ2-7 few TRBV25-1 CASSTDRPAYEQYF TGTGCCAGCAGCACGGACAGGCCGGCCTACGAGCAGTACTTC
TRBD2 TRBJ2-1 few TRBV6-2/TRBV6-3 CASSDPSGGDHNEQFF TGTGCCAGCAGTGACCCTAGCGGGGGGGACCACAATGAGCAGTTCTTC
TRBD1 TRBJ1-6 - TRBV7-2 CASSLAGTVYNSPLHF TGTGCCAGCAGCTTAGCGGGGACAGTCTATAATTCACCCCTCCACTTT
TRBD2 TRBJ2-4 - TRBV3-1 CASSQEWRLAGVAKNIQYF TGTGCCAGCAGCCAAGAATGGCGCTTAGCGGGAGTGGCCAAAAACATTCAGTACTTC
- TRBJ1-4 few TRBV10-3 CAIRPTGEGEKLFF TGTGCCATCAGACCAACAGGAGAAGGGGAAAAACTGTTTTTT
- TRBJ2-3 once TRBV4-2 CASSQDLGENTQYF TGTGCCAGCAGCCAAGATCTGGGGGAAAATACGCAGTATTTT
- TRBJ2-3 - TRBV19 CASSMERFRTDTQYF TGTGCCAGTAGTATGGAACGGTTTCGCACAGATACGCAGTATTTT
TRBD1 TRBJ1-2 - TRBV5-1 CASSLSGTGTYGYTF TGCGCCAGCAGCTTATCCGGGACAGGGACGTATGGCTACACCTTC
TRBD2 TRBJ2-5 - TRBV29-1 CSVEFAGGRINEQYF TGCAGCGTTGAATTTGCCGGCGGGAGGATCAATGAGCAGTACTTC
- TRBJ1-6 few TRBV6-5 CASKPYETGGSPLHF TGTGCCAGCAAACCCTATGAGACAGGCGGCTCACCCCTCCACTTT
TRBD2 TRBJ2-1 - TRBV20-1 CSARDLLAGAAREQFF TGCAGTGCTAGAGACCTACTAGCGGGAGCAGCCCGGGAGCAGTTCTTC
- TRBJ2-1 - TRBV3-1 CASSLGGGGSEFF TGTGCCAGCAGCCTCGGGGGAGGAGGTTCGGAGTTCTTC
- TRBJ2-3 - TRBV30 CAWRWAGRTDTQYF TGTGCCTGGAGGTGGGCAGGGCGCACAGATACGCAGTATTTT
TRBD1 TRBJ2-5 - TRBV6-5 CASRTGVETQYF TGTGCCAGCAGGACAGGGGTAGAGACCCAGTACTTC
TRBD1 TRBJ2-7 - TRBV20-1 CSARDKDRAFYEQYF TGCAGTGCTAGAGACAAAGACAGGGCCTTCTACGAGCAGTACTTC
- TRBJ2-7 - TRBV4-3 CASSTRFGSSYNEQYF TGCGCCAGCAGCACCCGTTTCGGGAGCTCCTACAATGAGCAGTACTTC
- TRBJ2-6 - TRBV7-8 CASNSLGISSSGANVLTF TGTGCCAGCAACTCTCTGGGCATTTCGAGCTCTGGGGCCAACGTCCTGACTTTC
- TRBJ2-7 few TRBV2 CASRLEGGFYEQYF TGTGCCAGCAGACTCGAAGGGGGTTTCTACGAGCAGTACTTC
TRBD2 TRBJ2-7 - TRBV10-3 CAISGPGLAGLIYNEQYF TGTGCCATCAGTGGACCGGGACTAGCGGGACTAATCTACAATGAGCAGTACTTC
- TRBJ1-2 - TRBV6-2/TRBV6-3 CASSSWTSYGYTF TGTGCCAGCAGTAGTTGGACAAGCTATGGCTACACCTTC
- TRBJ1-5 - TRBV12-5 CASGPGDYNQPQHF TGTGCTAGTGGTCCCGGGGACTACAATCAGCCCCAGCATTTT
TRBD2 TRBJ2-7 - TRBV7-8 CASSEPTSGGDYEQYF TGTGCCAGCAGCGAACCCACTAGCGGGGGGGACTATGAGCAGTACTTC
- TRBJ2-5 - TRBV29-1 CSVEDGQETQYF TGCAGCGTTGAGGACGGACAAGAGACCCAGTACTTC
- TRBJ2-7 many TRBV20-1 CSARAQAHYEQYF TGCAGTGCTAGAGCACAGGCCCATTACGAGCAGTACTTC
TRBD1 TRBJ1-1 few TRBV10-3 CAISPGQKGAFF TGTGCCATCAGCCCGGGACAGAAGGGAGCTTTCTTT
- TRBJ1-1 - TRBV7-9 CASSLYGEDTEAFF TGTGCCAGCAGCTTATACGGCGAAGACACTGAAGCTTTCTTT
TRBD1 TRBJ1-2 - TRBV10-3 CAIRTGSKSNGYTF TGTGCCATTAGGACAGGGAGCAAAAGTAATGGCTACACCTTC
- TRBJ2-1 - TRBV5-1 CASSPDGSNEQFF TGCGCCAGCAGCCCAGACGGTAGCAATGAGCAGTTCTTC
TRBD2 TRBJ2-1 few TRBV20-1 CSAMTSSGVSYNEQFF TGCAGTGCAATGACTAGCTCGGGAGTCTCCTACAATGAGCAGTTCTTC